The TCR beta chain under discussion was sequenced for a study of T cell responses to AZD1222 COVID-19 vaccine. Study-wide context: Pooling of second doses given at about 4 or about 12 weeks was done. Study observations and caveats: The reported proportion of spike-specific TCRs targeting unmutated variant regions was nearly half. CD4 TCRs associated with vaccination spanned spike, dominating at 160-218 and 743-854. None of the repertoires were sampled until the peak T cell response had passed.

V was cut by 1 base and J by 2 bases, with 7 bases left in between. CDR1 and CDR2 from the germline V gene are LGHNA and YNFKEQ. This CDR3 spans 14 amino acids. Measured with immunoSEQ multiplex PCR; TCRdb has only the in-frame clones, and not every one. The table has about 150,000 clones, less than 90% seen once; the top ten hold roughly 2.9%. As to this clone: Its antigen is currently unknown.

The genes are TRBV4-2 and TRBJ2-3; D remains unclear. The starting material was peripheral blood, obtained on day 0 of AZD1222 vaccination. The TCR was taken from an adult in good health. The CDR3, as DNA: TGTGCCAGCAGCCAAGGCCCCGACACAGATACGCAGTATTTT. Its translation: CASSQGPDTDTQYF.